Following are 18 T cell receptor beta chains from one sample sequenced in a study of blood T cells in healthy people across ages. A second PCR, run for about 7 to 11 cycles, used a sample-barcoded 5' primer plus a J-beta primer mix. MiXCR, run by TCRdb on the 5' RACE reads, gives a single entry per CDR3 protein. The top ten hold approximately 31% of the sample, which has about 690,000 distinct CDR3 sequences, about 43% seen once. Sequenced input: blood. The receptors derive from a man aged 80 or over in good health.

In the case of this clonotype: A read error is possible here, since a much larger clone lies one base away. The chain recombines TRBV29-1 with TRBJ2-5; D is ambiguous. CDR3 length: 12 amino acids. The V gene's germline CDR1 is SQVTM and CDR2 ANQGSEA. CDR3 protein: CSVDLNQGTQYF. In nucleotides, the CDR3 is TGCAGCGTTGATCTGAACCAAGGGACCCAGTACTTC.

This clonotype came up a few times. Here the CDR3 reads CASSLDIGSETQYF. Written as DNA, the CDR3 is TGTGCCAGCAGCTTAGATATCGGGTCGGAGACCCAGTACTTC. The chain couples TRBV11-2 to TRBJ2-5; D not resolved. This CDR3 spans 14 amino acids. The V end lost 0 bases, the J end lost 5 bases, and 10 bases lay between the germline ends. Germline V gene sequence: CDR1 SGHAT, CDR2 FQNNGV.

A remark on this clonotype: A much bigger clone sits one base away, suggesting this may be a read error. This sequence joins TRBV29-1 and TRBJ2-5; 10 nucleotides agree with TRBD2. Germline CDR1 SQVTM, CDR2 ANQGSEA. The V segment lost 4 bases and the J segment 5 bases; nucleotides outside the gene matches: 10. The CDR3 runs to 15 residues. In nucleotides, the CDR3 is TGCAGCGTTGGATTACCGGGACTAGCGAGGGAGACCCAGTACTTC. Its protein product is CSVGLPGLARETQYF.

The chain has TRBV15 and TRBJ1-1, with D tentatively TRBD1 (5 bases). Looked up from germline, CDR1 is LNHNV and CDR2 is YYDKDF (reference sequence). V was cut by 0 bases and J by 6 bases, with 14 bases left in between. CDR3 length equals 15 residues. CDR3 loop: CATSREGSRGAEAFF. CDR3 sequence (DNA): TGTGCCACCAGCAGAGAGGGCAGCCGAGGGGCTGAAGCTTTCTTT.

This clonotype was recorded a few times. The chain has TRBV20-1 and TRBJ2-5, with 13 bases that match TRBD2. Germline CDR1 and CDR2: DFQATT and SNEGSKA (reference sequence). J gave up 2 bases and V 1 base, and 4 bases lay outside the gene matches. The CDR3 has 16 amino acids. The CDR3 protein is CSARVGLAGVQETQYF. The DNA for the CDR3 is TGCAGTGCTAGAGTAGGACTAGCGGGGGTTCAAGAGACCCAGTACTTC.

The rearrangement uses TRBV10-1 and TRBJ1-5, with no clear D. The germline V gene has CDR1 WNHNN and CDR2 SYGVQD (reference sequence). The V end lost 1 base, the J end lost 6 bases, and 4 bases lay between the germline ends. The CDR3 length is 12 residues. The CDR3 sequence: CASSEWSQPQHF. CDR3 in DNA: TGCGCCAGCAGTGAGTGGAGTCAGCCCCAGCATTTT.

This clonotype was seen a handful of times. The chain combines TRBV24-1 with TRBJ2-3, with TRBD2 as a possible D gene (6 bases). Germline lookup yields CDR1 KGHDR and CDR2 SFDVKD. This CDR3 comprises 18 residues. Trimming shortened V by 1 base and J by 0 bases, and 16 bases separated the two germline ends. CDR3 in amino acids: CATSDFDSWGTSTDTQYF. The CDR3 DNA reads TGTGCCACCAGTGATTTTGATTCGTGGGGGACTAGCACAGATACGCAGTATTTT.

This clonotype was observed at least ten times. The rearrangement joins TRBV29-1 to TRBJ2-5; D is undetermined. Germline V gives CDR1 SQVTM, CDR2 ANQGSEA. This CDR3 has 12 amino acids. With 7 bases removed from V and 4 bases from J, the gap between germline ends came to 13 bases. The CDR3: CSATLPRETQYF. DNA of the CDR3: TGCAGCGCGACCCTTCCTCGAGAGACCCAGTACTTC.

The rearrangement joins TRBV5-1 to TRBJ2-7; D not certain. CDR3 size: 13 residues. Deletions cut 3 bases from V and 2 bases from J, with 9 bases between. In germline, CDR1 is SGHRS, CDR2 YFSETQ. DNA for the CDR3: TGCGCCAGCAGCTCCGACCTGACCTACGAGCAGTACTTC. This sequence encodes CASSSDLTYEQYF.

The chain has TRBV6-1 and TRBJ1-2, with a weak D call TRBD1 (6 bases). Germline lookup yields CDR1 MNHNS and CDR2 SASEGT. V shed 7 bases and J shed 0 bases, with 15 bases lying between them. The CDR3 spans 15 residues. The CDR3 loop is CASIEGGQANYGYTF. For the CDR3, the DNA is TGTGCCAGCATCGAAGGGGGGCAGGCTAACTATGGCTACACCTTC.

The chain uses TRBV6-2 or TRBV6-3 and TRBJ2-3; no clear D. This CDR3 contains 12 residues. Germline CDR1 reads MNHEY; CDR2 reads SVGEGT. V was shortened by 7 bases and J by 4 bases, with 9 bases between the two germline ends. The chain's CDR3 is CASTPNPDTQYF. CDR3 in DNA: TGTGCCAGCACGCCTAATCCAGATACGCAGTATTTT.

The rearrangement uses TRBV27 and TRBJ2-1; 7 bases map to TRBD2. This CDR3 region has 16 residues. Germline loops: CDR1 MNHEY, CDR2 SMNVEV (reference sequence). The J segment lost 3 bases and the V segment lost 1 base, leaving 6 bases of the junction unmatched. In DNA, the CDR3 is TGTGCCAGCAGTTTATACGGCGGGGGAAACTACAATGAGCAGTTCTTC. Encoded protein: CASSLYGGGNYNEQFF.

The rearrangement uses TRBV18 and TRBJ1-1; 8 positions match TRBD1. This CDR3 is 15 amino acids long. The V gene end was trimmed by 3 bases and the J gene end by 4 bases; junction bases not matched to a gene: 7. The V gene's germline CDR1 is KGHSH and CDR2 LQKENI. The CDR3 sequence is CASSPRQGSTTEAFF. The CDR3 coding sequence is TGTGCCAGCTCACCCCGACAGGGGTCGACCACTGAAGCTTTCTTT. Filled out from reference TRBV18 and TRBJ1-1, the complete variable domain reads NAGVMQNPRHLVRRRGQEARLRCSPMKGHSHVYWYRQLPEEGLKFMVYLQKENIIDESGMPKERFSAEFPKEGPSILRIQQVVRGDSAAYFCASSPRQGSTTEAFFGQGTRLTVV.

This clonotype was recorded once. This chain links TRBV7-2 with TRBJ2-1, with 7 bases fitting TRBD1. V shed 5 bases, J shed 10 bases, and the junction held 11 bases outside the gene matches. This CDR3 region has 14 residues. In germline, CDR1 is SGHTA, CDR2 FQGNSA. The CDR3: CASSPDRQSYEQFF. DNA for the CDR3: TGTGCCAGCAGCCCGGACAGGCAATCCTACGAGCAGTTCTTC.

V and J are TRBV11-1 and TRBJ1-1, with a weak D call TRBD1 (5 bases). Germline lookup yields CDR1 SGHAT and CDR2 FQDESV (reference sequence). Trimming shortened V by 5 bases and J by 1 base, and 14 bases separated the two germline ends. The CDR3 extends over 15 amino acids. The CDR3 sequence: CASSMGLSGNTEAFF. The CDR3 nucleotides are TGTGCCAGCAGCATGGGACTTTCAGGGAACACTGAAGCTTTCTTT.

The V and J genes are TRBV12-3 or TRBV12-4 and TRBJ2-5, with D perhaps TRBD2 (6 bases). This CDR3 is 13 amino acids long. Trimming removed 6 bases at V and 11 bases at J, with 19 bases between. CDR3 sequence: CASSNGPRREQYF. The CDR3 coding sequence is TGTGCCAGCAGCAATGGGCCGAGACGGGAGCAGTACTTC.

Comment on this clonotype: Compared with germline, one end of the junction differs, possibly owing to a read error. CDR3 residues: CAGSQEGAENTEAFF. CDR3 nucleotides: TGTGCCGGCAGCCAAGAGGGGGCGGAGAACACTGAAGCTTTCTTT. J is TRBJ1-1 and V is TRBV3-1; 7 positions agree with TRBD1. The CDR3 extends over 15 amino acids. In germline, CDR1 is LGHDT, CDR2 YNNKEL (reference sequence).

The chain has TRBV11-2 and TRBJ1-2, with D possibly matching TRBD1 (5 bases). Trimming took off 8 bases at V and 9 bases at J, with 16 bases between the two ends. The germline V gene has CDR1 SGHAT and CDR2 FQNNGV. The CDR3 has 12 amino acids. CDR3 in DNA: TGTGCCAGCGGACTGGGGCGAGGCAGCTACACCTTC. It specifies CASGLGRGSYTF.